The next 26 T cell receptor beta chains were all read from a single sample in a study of CD8+ T cells in alopecia areata. Treatment of the sample: oral pan-JAK inhibitor, 5-10 mg twice daily. After isolation, RNA underwent reverse transcription to generate cDNA as the sequencing template. TCRdb's table, derived via immunoSEQ multiplex PCR, lists solely in-frame clones and lacks some. The table has about 180,000 clones, about 61% seen once; the top ten hold around 15%. The sequencing used CD4+ T cells sorted from blood, collected at week 56, from a patient treated with tofacitinib. The receptors come from a human donor with alopecia areata.

J is TRBJ2-2 and V is TRBV5-6; unclear D gene. CDR3 size: 14 residues. Deletions cut 2 bases from V and 7 bases from J, with 12 bases between. The germline V gene encodes CDR1 SGHDT and CDR2 YYEEEE. CDR3 residues: CASSLGRLDGELFF. CDR3 DNA: TGTGCCAGCAGCTTAGGCCGATTAGACGGGGAGCTGTTTTTT.

V is TRBV19 and J is TRBJ1-2; D call uncertain. The length of the CDR3 is 14 residues. The germline V and J ends were trimmed by 7 bases and 3 bases, with 15 bases remaining between them. The germline CDR1 and CDR2 sequences are LNHDA and SQIVND (reference sequence). DNA of the CDR3: TGTGCCAGTACCACCACGTCGCCGGACTATGGCTACACCTTC. It codes for CASTTTSPDYGYTF. Full variable domain (outside the CDR3, taken from reference TRBV19 and TRBJ1-2): DGGITQSPKYLFRKEGQNVTLSCEQNLNHDAMYWYRQDPGQGLRLIYYSQIVNDFQKGDIAEGYSVSREKKESFPLTVTSAQKNPTAFYLCASTTTSPDYGYTFGSGTRLTVV.

This chain joins TRBV30 and TRBJ1-1; D gene uncertain. Germline values: CDR1 GTSNPN, CDR2 SVGIG (reference sequence). There are 11 residues in the CDR3. Trimming took off 0 bases at V and 11 bases at J, with 10 bases between the two ends. CDR3 residues: CAWSVTFGAFF. In DNA form, the CDR3 reads TGTGCCTGGAGTGTAACCTTTGGGGCTTTCTTT.

The rearrangement joins TRBV4-2 to TRBJ2-5; possibly TRBD1 for D (6 bases). This CDR3 spans 15 amino acids. V lost 3 bases, J lost 2 bases, and 13 bases lay in between. Germline CDR1 and CDR2: LGHNA and YNFKEQ. The CDR3 is CASSQTGTQQETQYF. CDR3 coding DNA: TGTGCCAGCAGCCAGACCGGGACACAACAAGAGACCCAGTACTTC.

The chain's CDR3 is CASSEGANAGEQYF. CDR3 nucleotide sequence: TGTGCCAGCAGTGAAGGTGCCAACGCGGGGGAGCAGTACTTC. The chain has TRBV6-1 and TRBJ2-7; D may be TRBD2 (6 bases). CDR1 is MNHNS and CDR2 is SASEGT in the germline V gene. V was shortened by 1 base and J by 7 bases, with 14 bases between the two germline ends. This CDR3 spans 14 amino acids.

The CDR3 sequence is CASSGTSGQLSTDTQYF. The CDR3 DNA sequence: TGTGCCAGCAGTGGCACGTCGGGACAACTAAGCACAGATACGCAGTATTTT. The rearrangement links TRBV6-1 to TRBJ2-3, with D perhaps TRBD1 (6 bases). The V and J ends lost 4 bases and 0 bases respectively, with 17 bases between them. The CDR3 contains 17 residues. Germline assignment: CDR1 MNHNS and CDR2 SASEGT.

The chain combines TRBV29-1 with TRBJ2-7; TRBD2 aligns across 12 bases. Germline V gives CDR1 SQVTM, CDR2 ANQGSEA. V shed 5 bases, J shed 3 bases, and the junction held 8 bases outside the gene matches. The CDR3 is made up of 15 amino acids. DNA of the CDR3: TGCAGCGTTACGACTAGCGGGGGAATCTTCTACGAGCAGTACTTC. Translation gives CSVTTSGGIFYEQYF.

The chain uses TRBV9 and TRBJ2-1, with 10 bases matching TRBD1. Germline lookup yields CDR1 SGDLS and CDR2 YYNGEE. V shed 0 bases and J 6 bases; nucleotides not matched to a gene: 3. The CDR3 sequence is 15 residues long. This CDR3 is CASSVEGQGFNEQFF. CDR3 coding DNA: TGTGCCAGCAGCGTAGAGGGACAGGGGTTCAATGAGCAGTTCTTC.

This clone is a singleton in its sample. In the same sample, other DNA sequences code for this CDR3. The V and J genes are TRBV20-1 and TRBJ1-1; D not resolved. The length of the CDR3 is 11 residues. The germline CDR1 and CDR2 sequences are DFQATT and SNEGSKA (reference sequence). The ends were cut back, 6 bases at V and 2 bases at J, with 7 bases in the middle. The chain's CDR3 is CSASLNTEAFF. The CDR3 DNA is TGCAGTGCCTCCCTCAACACTGAAGCTTTCTTT.

This chain connects TRBV7-9 to TRBJ1-1, with 7 bases fitting TRBD1. Germline V gives CDR1 SEHNR, CDR2 FQNEAQ (reference sequence). The V and J ends lost 2 bases and 6 bases, in that order; junction bases with no gene match: 6. The CDR3 has 14 amino acids. The CDR3 sequence is CASSLTRDSPEAFF. The CDR3 nucleotides are TGTGCCAGCAGCTTAACGCGGGACAGCCCTGAAGCTTTCTTT.

The genes are TRBV25-1 and TRBJ2-7; 7 bases fit TRBD1. CDR1 MGHDK and CDR2 SYGVNS come from the germline V gene. The CDR3 runs 13 residues. Losses at the gene ends were 6 bases for V and 3 bases for J; bases not matched to a gene: 5. The CDR3 DNA reads TGTGCCAGCAGAGACAGGGACCTCTACGAGCAGTACTTC. This sequence encodes CASRDRDLYEQYF.

The chain has TRBV18 and TRBJ1-2, with 9 bases aligning to TRBD1. Trimming at V came to 3 bases and at J to 7 bases, leaving 9 bases not matched to a gene. From germline, CDR1 is KGHSH and CDR2 LQKENI. The CDR3 extends over 15 amino acids. This chain's CDR3 is CASSPTGGELSGYTF. CDR3 sequence (DNA): TGTGCCAGCTCACCCACAGGGGGCGAACTCAGTGGCTACACCTTC.

The chain joins TRBV10-3 to TRBJ2-3; tentatively, D is TRBD1 or TRBD2 (6 bases each). CDR1 and CDR2 (germline): ENHRY, SYGVKD. Deletions cut 2 bases from V and 6 bases from J, with 12 bases between. The CDR3 is made up of 14 amino acids. As DNA, the CDR3 is TGTGCCATCAGTGAGGGACGGAGGGGGGATACGCAGTATTTT. It is translated as CAISEGRRGDTQYF.

This clone has only a few counts. The V call is TRBV18, the J call TRBJ2-2, with a weak D call TRBD1 (6 bases). The CDR3 is made up of 14 amino acids. The ends were cut back, 4 bases at V and 5 bases at J, with 11 bases in the middle. Germline-derived CDR1 and CDR2 are KGHSH and LQKENI. The CDR3 DNA sequence: TGTGCCAGCTCACGCGAAACAGGGACCGGGGAGCTGTTTTTT. This translates into CASSRETGTGELFF.

V is TRBV15 and J is TRBJ2-2; 10 nucleotides agree with TRBD1. The CDR3 has 18 amino acids. The V and J ends lost 3 bases and 5 bases, in that order; junction bases with no gene match: 12. CDR1 LNHNV and CDR2 YYDKDF come from the germline V gene (reference sequence). The CDR3 DNA follows: TGTGCCACCAGCAGTCCTCCGGGACAGGGGCTAAAAACCGGGGAGCTGTTTTTT. Translated: CATSSPPGQGLKTGELFF.

The chain combines TRBV29-1 with TRBJ2-1; D perhaps matches TRBD2 (5 bases). The CDR3 has 14 residues. CDR1 is SQVTM and CDR2 is ANQGSEA in the germline V gene. Trimming took off 5 bases at V and 2 bases at J, with 13 bases between the two ends. The CDR3 protein is CSVKSGAAYNEQFF. CDR3 coding DNA: TGCAGCGTTAAGAGCGGCGCAGCCTACAATGAGCAGTTCTTC.

This rearrangement joins TRBV30 to TRBJ2-7, with D possibly matching TRBD2 (5 bases). Trimming shortened V by 3 bases and J by 0 bases, and 12 bases separated the two germline ends. Germline assignment: CDR1 GTSNPN and CDR2 SVGIG (reference sequence). CDR3 length equals 14 residues. The CDR3 spells CAWRRMTNSYEQYF. The DNA of the CDR3 is TGTGCCTGGAGACGGATGACTAACTCCTACGAGCAGTACTTC. Filled out from reference TRBV30 and TRBJ2-7, the complete variable domain reads SQTIHQWPATLVQPVGSPLSLECTVEGTSNPNLYWYRQAAGRGLQLLFYSVGIGQISSEVPQNLSASRPQDRQFILSSKKLLLSDSGFYLCAWRRMTNSYEQYFGPGTRLTVT.

The gene calls are TRBV10-3 and TRBJ2-2; 10 bases map to TRBD1. This CDR3 contains 13 residues. V was clipped by 11 bases and J by 3 bases; unmatched bases: 3. Germline lookup yields CDR1 ENHRY and CDR2 SYGVKD. The CDR3 here is CAVGTGDTGELFF. DNA for the CDR3: TGTGCCGTAGGGACAGGGGACACCGGGGAGCTGTTTTTT.

This chain connects TRBV20-1 to TRBJ2-1; D not certain. The CDR3 consists of 10 residues. CDR1 and CDR2 (germline): DFQATT, SNEGSKA (reference sequence). Trimming took off 6 bases at V and 6 bases at J, with 6 bases between the two ends. CDR3: CSAMGNEQFF. Written as DNA, the CDR3 is TGCAGTGCCATGGGCAATGAGCAGTTCTTC.

V is TRBV5-1 and J is TRBJ2-3; 10 positions agree with TRBD2. The V gene's germline CDR1 is SGHRS and CDR2 YFSETQ. This CDR3 is built from 16 residues. With 4 bases clipped from V and 5 bases from J, the junction kept 10 bases outside the gene matches. The CDR3 sequence: CASSTLAGAHVDTQYF. The CDR3, as DNA: TGCGCCAGCAGCACCCTAGCGGGGGCCCACGTAGATACGCAGTATTTT. Variable domain in full (rest from reference TRBV5-1 and TRBJ2-3): KAGVTQTPRYLIKTRGQQVTLSCSPISGHRSVSWYQQTPGQGLQFLFEYFSETQRNKGNFPGRFSGRQFSNSRSEMNVSTLELGDSALYLCASSTLAGAHVDTQYFGPGTRLTVL.

The V call is TRBV9, the J call TRBJ1-2; unclear D gene. The CDR3 totals 15 residues. Between the trimmed V and J ends, which lost 4 bases and 6 bases, there was a span of 19 bases. CDR1 SGDLS and CDR2 YYNGEE come from the germline V gene. The CDR3 here is CASSRPNRQVDGYTF. The CDR3 bases are TGTGCCAGCAGCCGACCAAATAGGCAGGTCGATGGCTACACCTTC.

This clone has only a few counts. The CDR3 reads CATTGKALNQPQHF. The CDR3 DNA is TGCGCCACCACAGGGAAGGCGCTCAATCAGCCCCAGCATTTT. The chain couples TRBV23-1 to TRBJ1-5, with D maybe TRBD1 (6 bases). TRBV23-1 is flagged as an ORF with uncertain function. V shed 10 bases and J shed 3 bases, with 16 bases lying between them. The CDR3 has 14 residues.

The rearrangement uses TRBV30 and TRBJ1-5; 7 nucleotides align to TRBD1. The CDR3 totals 15 residues. The germline CDR1 and CDR2 sequences are GTSNPN and SVGIG (reference sequence). J gave up 2 bases and V 2 bases, and 6 bases lay outside the gene matches. The CDR3 sequence: CAWSHDRVGNQPQHF. The CDR3, as DNA: TGTGCCTGGAGTCATGACAGGGTAGGCAATCAGCCCCAGCATTTT. Full variable domain (rest looked up from reference TRBV30 and TRBJ1-5): SQTIHQWPATLVQPVGSPLSLECTVEGTSNPNLYWYRQAAGRGLQLLFYSVGIGQISSEVPQNLSASRPQDRQFILSSKKLLLSDSGFYLCAWSHDRVGNQPQHFGDGTRLSIL.

The chain links TRBV5-1 to TRBJ2-3; 10 bases map to TRBD2. This CDR3 is built from 19 residues. Germline V gives CDR1 SGHRS, CDR2 YFSETQ. Germline trimming cut 0 bases from V and 1 base from J; bases unmatched to any gene: 11. In DNA form, the CDR3 reads TGCGCCAGCAGCTTGGCCCCGTGGAGGACTAGCGGCCGCACAGATACGCAGTATTTT. Amino acids: CASSLAPWRTSGRTDTQYF.

V gene TRBV10-3 combines with J gene TRBJ1-2; D not resolved. V shed 7 bases and J shed 6 bases, with 15 bases lying between them. The CDR3 sequence is 13 residues long. Germline V gene data show CDR1 as ENHRY and CDR2 as SYGVKD. The CDR3 region is CAITRAPEDGYTF. DNA for the CDR3: TGTGCCATCACCCGTGCTCCAGAGGATGGCTACACCTTC.

The chain is built from TRBV2 and TRBJ2-3; 10 bases agree with TRBD2. V lost 6 bases to trimming and J lost 4 bases; unmatched junction nucleotides: 7. CDR1 is SNHLY, CDR2 FYNNEI, per germline. The CDR3 covers 15 residues. The CDR3 DNA is TGTGCCAGCAGGCCCACTAGCGGGGAGGCAGATACGCAGTATTTT. Amino acid sequence: CASRPTSGEADTQYF.